The clone carrying this TCR beta chain showed up just a few times. Antigen unknown. This specimen belongs to a study of CD8 T cells in ankylosing spondylitis. Quantitative molecular-barcoded 5'-RACE generated the TCR beta libraries. TCRdb fed the 5' RACE reads into MiXCR, producing one record per CDR3 protein. This sample has about 540,000 distinct CDR3 sequences; 10% to 15% occur once, and the top ten carry about 6.5%. Study observations and caveats: As reported, disease-linked clones showed significant enrichment in matched ankylosing spondylitis synovial fluid. Disease-linked clones, CD8+, were relatively rare in peripheral blood. The study identified a TCR beta motif of under ten highly homologous variants that appeared characteristic of ankylosing spondylitis blood.

The V and J ends lost 3 bases and 0 bases respectively, with 11 bases between them. The CDR3 contains 15 residues. CDR1 LGHNA and CDR2 YNFKEQ come from the germline V gene. Sample: blood, either unsorted or a sorted T cell fraction (not recorded which). The chain joins TRBV4-2 to TRBJ1-2, with D uncertain. The clonotype originates from a male donor with ankylosing spondylitis. In DNA form, the CDR3 reads TGTGCCAGCAGCCACAGACCCGACTCTAACTATGGCTACACCTTC. It yields the protein CASSHRPDSNYGYTF.